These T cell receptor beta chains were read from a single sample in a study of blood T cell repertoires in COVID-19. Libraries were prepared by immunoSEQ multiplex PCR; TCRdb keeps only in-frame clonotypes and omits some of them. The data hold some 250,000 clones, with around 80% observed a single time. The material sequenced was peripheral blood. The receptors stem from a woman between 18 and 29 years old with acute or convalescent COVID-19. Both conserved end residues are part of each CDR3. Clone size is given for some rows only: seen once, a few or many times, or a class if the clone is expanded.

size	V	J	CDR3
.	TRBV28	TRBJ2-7	CASSLYAGVPYEQYF
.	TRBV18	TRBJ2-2	CASSPLGNTGELFF
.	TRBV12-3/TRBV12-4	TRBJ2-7	CASSSGTDEQYF
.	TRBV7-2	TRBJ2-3	CASRRTSGSLTDTQYF
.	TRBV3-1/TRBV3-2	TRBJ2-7	CASSQGAGLASSGQYF
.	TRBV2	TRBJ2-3	CASSARRGGGTDTQYF
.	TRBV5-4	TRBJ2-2	CASSPRQANTGELFF
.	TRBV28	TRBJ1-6	CASSPPARFDSPLHF
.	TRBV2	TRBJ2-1	CASSADPGLAGYNEQFF
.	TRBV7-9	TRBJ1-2	CASSSGQVESIGYTF
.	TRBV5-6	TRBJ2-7	CASSLSDNYEQYF
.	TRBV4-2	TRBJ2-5	CASSQDGGNPKETQYF
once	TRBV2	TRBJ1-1	CASGDRAAFF
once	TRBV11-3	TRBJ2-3	CASSFREGPTDTQYF
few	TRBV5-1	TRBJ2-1	CASSLVGGSYNEQFF
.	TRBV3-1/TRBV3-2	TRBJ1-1	CASSPRGDRVPTEAFF
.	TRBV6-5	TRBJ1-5	CASSHKDSGQPQHF
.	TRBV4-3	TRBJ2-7	CASSQLAGLSYEQYF
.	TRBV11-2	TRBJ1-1	CASSFGDGGTGAFF
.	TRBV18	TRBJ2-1	CASSPRTADWNEQFF
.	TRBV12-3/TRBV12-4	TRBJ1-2	CASSPDTYYGYTF
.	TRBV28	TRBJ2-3	CASSFVQFTDTQYF
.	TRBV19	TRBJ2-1	CASSTKGLAGGGEQFF
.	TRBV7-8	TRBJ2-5	CASSRLGAETQYF
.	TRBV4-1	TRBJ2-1	CASSGQGNSYNEQFF
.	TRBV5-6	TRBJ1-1	CASSLTDRLNTEAFF
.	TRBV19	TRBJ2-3	CASSIPFRQGIKNTDTQYF
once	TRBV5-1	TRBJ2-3	CASSLETGGLAGVRDTQYF
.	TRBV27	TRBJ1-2	CASSIRSPANYGYTF
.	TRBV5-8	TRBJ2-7	CASSPSYYEQYF
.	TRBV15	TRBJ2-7	CATSPEGGGRRYEQYF
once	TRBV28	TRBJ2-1	CASSFYWRRGRSYNEQFF
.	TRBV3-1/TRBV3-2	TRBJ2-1	CASSPGTYYNEQFF
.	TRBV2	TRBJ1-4	CASTLGQQRREKLFF
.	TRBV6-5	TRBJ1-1	CASSYGPGNAEAFF
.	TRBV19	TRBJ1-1	CASSIEDTEAFF
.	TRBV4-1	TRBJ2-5	CASSPQGLQETQYF
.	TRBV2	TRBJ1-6	CASSEAQAGRGSPLHF
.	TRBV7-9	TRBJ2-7	CASSRVAVIGAYEQYF
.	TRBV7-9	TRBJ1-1	CASSLMGAGNTEAFF
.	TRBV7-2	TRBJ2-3	CASSFTGTDTQYF
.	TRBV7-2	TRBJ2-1	CASSFTLAWGEQFF
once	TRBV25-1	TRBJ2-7	CASGRHRLEQYF
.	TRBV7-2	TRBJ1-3	CASSVDSPPGNTIYF
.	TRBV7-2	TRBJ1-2	CASSPNSAGNYGYTF
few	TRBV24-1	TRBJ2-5	CATSLTSGVIETQYF
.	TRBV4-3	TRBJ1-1	CASSQSGVGDTEAFF
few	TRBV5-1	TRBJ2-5	CASSYGLAGFQETQYF
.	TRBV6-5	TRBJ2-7	CASSYSGSVYEQYF
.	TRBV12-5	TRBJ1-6	CASGPGTGYNSPLHF
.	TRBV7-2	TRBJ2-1	CASSLGRKPNNEQFF
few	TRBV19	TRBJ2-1	CASSIERGWYNEQFF
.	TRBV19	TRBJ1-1	CASSPLGAGVLLEAFF
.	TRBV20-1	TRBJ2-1	CSASGRGTHHNEQFF